This record concerns one T cell receptor (beta chain) sequence. V lost 1 base to trimming and J lost 5 bases, with 12 bases between them. The CDR3 covers 15 residues. Germline CDR1 is SGHRS and CDR2 is YFSETQ. The entry originates in a study of blood T cell repertoires in COVID-19. Study summary: The study drew acute and convalescent COVID-19 samples from the United States, Italy and Spain.

Assay: immunoSEQ multiplex PCR; the TCRdb copy retains only in-frame clones and omits some. This sample has 200,000 to 250,000 clones; about 86% occur once, and the top ten carry about 4.1%. Sequences were obtained from PBMCs or T cells enriched from blood (not recorded which). This TCR was sampled from a woman between 40 and 50 years old with acute COVID-19. This chain connects TRBV5-1 to TRBJ2-2, with D perhaps matching TRBD2 (5 bases). The CDR3 region is CASSLSGMGTGELFF. The CDR3 DNA sequence: TGCGCCAGCAGCTTGTCGGGGATGGGGACCGGGGAGCTGTTTTTT.